The rows below give T cell receptor beta chains drawn from one sample of a study of response to subunit inactivated influenza vaccine. TCRdb independently ran MiXCR on the RT-PCR reads; one entry per CDR3 protein. The sample has hundreds of thousands of distinct CDR3 sequences, roughly 14% seen once. Sequences were derived from PBMCs from blood, sampled 11 to 12 days after vaccination. Receptor source: a man aged 45-65 years who received an inactivated influenza vaccine. CDR3s include the opening cysteine and the closing phenylalanine or tryptophan. D genes are given only for firm matches. Only part of the rows carry a size: once, few, many, or a class if the clone is expanded.

abundance,v_gene,d_gene,j_gene,CDR3nt,CDR3aa
few,TRBV20-1,-,TRBJ2-7,TGCAGTGCTCAACCGGGACGGACGAACTCCTACGAGCAGTACTTC,CSAQPGRTNSYEQYF
many,TRBV4-3,-,TRBJ2-3,TGCGCCAGCAGCCAAGGCCCCCCCCAGTTAACGGATACGCAGTATTTT,CASSQGPPQLTDTQYF
few,TRBV12-3/TRBV12-4,TRBD1,TRBJ2-7,TGTGCCAGCAGTTCACAGGGGTTTGAGGACGAGCAGTACTTC,CASSSQGFEDEQYF
few,TRBV12-3/TRBV12-4,TRBD1,TRBJ2-7,TGTGCCAGCAGTTCCTACCGGGACAGCTACGAGCAGTACTTC,CASSSYRDSYEQYF
-,TRBV12-3/TRBV12-4,-,TRBJ2-3,TGTGCCAGCAGTATGGGAATCACAGATACGCAGTATTTT,CASSMGITDTQYF
-,TRBV24-1,TRBD2,TRBJ2-5,TGTGCCACCAGTGATTCTTTCAGCGGGATAAACCAAGAGACCCAGTACTTC,CATSDSFSGINQETQYF
few,TRBV6-2/TRBV6-3,TRBD1,TRBJ2-1,TGTGCCAGCAGTTTGGGGACAGGGGCCGCCTTAAATGAGCAGTTCTTC,CASSLGTGAALNEQFF
few,TRBV7-2,-,TRBJ1-3,TGTGCCAGCAGCTTCGGTCCTTCCCGAGGTGGAAACACCATATATTTT,CASSFGPSRGGNTIYF
-,TRBV7-9,-,TRBJ2-2,TGTGCCAGCAGCTTCCTCAGGGACGGGAACACCGGGGAGCTGTTTTTT,CASSFLRDGNTGELFF
few,TRBV15,-,TRBJ2-4,TGTGCCACCAGCAGGGACCGTCTGGACATTCAGTACTTC,CATSRDRLDIQYF
few,TRBV27,-,TRBJ2-4,TGTGCCAGCAGCCCCTCCTACCGACCTGCGACCAAAAACATTCAGTACTTC,CASSPSYRPATKNIQYF
-,TRBV29-1,TRBD2,TRBJ2-3,TGCAGCGTTGATGGGACTAGCGGGGGGACCACAGATACGCAGTATTTT,CSVDGTSGGTTDTQYF
few,TRBV28,TRBD2,TRBJ2-5,TGTGCCAGCAGTTCGAGGACTAGCCTCTACCAAGAGACCCAGTACTTC,CASSSRTSLYQETQYF
once,TRBV4-3,-,TRBJ1-6,TGCGCCAGCAGCCAAGATGGCCCCAATTCACCCCTCCACTTT,CASSQDGPNSPLHF
-,TRBV11-1,-,TRBJ2-1,TGTGCCAGCAGCTTAGGTCCGGGAGTGCTACAGGGAAACAATGAGCAGTTCTTC,CASSLGPGVLQGNNEQFF
many,TRBV7-9,-,TRBJ2-5,TGTGCCAGCAGCCTCGGTACAGCCTTCCAAGAGACCCAGTACTTC,CASSLGTAFQETQYF
-,TRBV4-3,-,TRBJ2-1,TGCGCCAGCAGCCAGACTAGAAACAATGAGCAGTTCTTC,CASSQTRNNEQFF
-,TRBV9,TRBD2,TRBJ2-2,TGTGCCAGCAGCCCGCCCGGGACTAGCGGAACCGGGGAGCTGTTTTTT,CASSPPGTSGTGELFF
-,TRBV6-2/TRBV6-3,TRBD1,TRBJ2-1,TGTGCCAGCAGTTACCCGATGGGGACAGGGGTCCGCAATGAGCAGTTCTTC,CASSYPMGTGVRNEQFF
few,TRBV28,-,TRBJ2-2,TGTGCCAGCAGGATAACAGCGAACACCGGGGAGCTGTTTTTT,CASRITANTGELFF
few,TRBV20-1,TRBD2,TRBJ2-1,TGCAGTGCTAGAGATCTAGGCGGGGGGTCCTACAATGAGCAGTTCTTC,CSARDLGGGSYNEQFF
-,TRBV7-9,TRBD2,TRBJ2-6,TGTGCCAGCAGCCCCCGCGGGGGCTCTGGGGCCAACGTCCTGACTTTC,CASSPRGGSGANVLTF
-,TRBV20-1,TRBD2,TRBJ2-7,TGCAGTGCTAGAGGGGGACTAGCGGGAGCGAGCTCCTACGAGCAGTACTTC,CSARGGLAGASSYEQYF
-,TRBV24-1,TRBD2,TRBJ2-2,TGTGCCACCGGGACTAGCCAGGCCGGGGAGCTGTTTTTT,CATGTSQAGELFF
few,TRBV11-2,TRBD1,TRBJ1-2,TGTGCCAGCAGCCCAGGGGGTGTGCGCTATGGCTACACCTTC,CASSPGGVRYGYTF
-,TRBV11-2,TRBD1,TRBJ1-2,TGTGCCAGCAGCCATACAGGGGACTATGGCTACACCTTC,CASSHTGDYGYTF
-,TRBV9,TRBD2,TRBJ2-1,TGTGCCAGCAGCGCCCACTCCGCGGGAGGGTACAATGAGCAGTTCTTC,CASSAHSAGGYNEQFF
few,TRBV14,-,TRBJ1-1,TGTGCCAGCAGTGTCAGCGGCTATCCTTTCTTT,CASSVSGYPFF
few,TRBV24-1,TRBD2,TRBJ2-1,TGTGCCACCAGTGATTTTGGAAGCGGGAGCTCCTACAATGAGCAGTTCTTC,CATSDFGSGSSYNEQFF
few,TRBV11-2,-,TRBJ2-7,TGTGCCAGCAGCTTAAGAGGAAGGGGGATAACATCCGGCGAGCAGTACTTC,CASSLRGRGITSGEQYF
few,TRBV10-2,-,TRBJ1-6,TGCGCCAGCACTGCTACAAGGAATAATTCACCCCTCCACTTT,CASTATRNNSPLHF
-,TRBV27,TRBD1,TRBJ1-2,TGTGCCAGCAGTTACAGGGGGCTCAACTATGGCTACACCTTC,CASSYRGLNYGYTF
-,TRBV10-3,TRBD1,TRBJ2-2,TGTGCCACCCAGACAGGGGGGGACACCGGGGAGCTGTTTTTT,CATQTGGDTGELFF
few,TRBV9,-,TRBJ1-1,TGTGCCAGCAGCGTAGATTTATGGAACGCTGAAGCTTTCTTT,CASSVDLWNAEAFF
-,TRBV14,-,TRBJ2-7,TGTGCCAGCAGCCAAGAAATACCTGCTCTGACACCCCCCTACGAGCAGTACTTC,CASSQEIPALTPPYEQYF
-,TRBV27,-,TRBJ2-1,TGTGCCAGCAGTCTAGGGCTAGCGTGGAATGAGCAGTTCTTC,CASSLGLAWNEQFF
many,TRBV5-6,TRBD1,TRBJ2-4,TGTGCCAGCAGCTTGGTTTCAGGGGGCTTGAAAAACATTCAGTACTTC,CASSLVSGGLKNIQYF
few,TRBV29-1,-,TRBJ2-1,TGCAGCGTTGACAGGGGCAGTGGTAGTGAGCAGTTCTTC,CSVDRGSGSEQFF
many,TRBV5-6,TRBD2,TRBJ2-5,TGTGCCAGCAGCTACCTGGGACTAGCGGGTGAGACCCAGTACTTC,CASSYLGLAGETQYF
few,TRBV9,-,TRBJ2-3,TGTGCCAGCAGCGTAGCAGGGGGGGGAGATACGCAGTATTTT,CASSVAGGGDTQYF
-,TRBV11-3,-,TRBJ2-1,TGTGCCAGCAGCTTTTCCGCCGCGCCCTCCTACAATGAGCAGTTCTTC,CASSFSAAPSYNEQFF
-,TRBV6-2/TRBV6-3,TRBD2,TRBJ2-7,TGTGCCAGCACTCGGGGGGATACCTACGAGCAGTACTTC,CASTRGDTYEQYF
-,TRBV6-2/TRBV6-3,-,TRBJ2-3,TGTGCCAGCAGTTACTCGAACCGGAATACGCAGTATTTT,CASSYSNRNTQYF
-,TRBV6-1,-,TRBJ2-5,TGTGCCAGTACTTGGGACCGAATAGAGACCCAGTACTTC,CASTWDRIETQYF
-,TRBV20-1,TRBD1,TRBJ2-2,TGCAGTGCTGGGGACAGCCTAACCGGGGAGCTGTTTTTT,CSAGDSLTGELFF
few,TRBV6-1,-,TRBJ1-1,TGTGCCAGCACCCTTACCGGCCTTCTGGGGGGTACTGAAGCTTTCTTT,CASTLTGLLGGTEAFF
few,TRBV4-2,TRBD1,TRBJ1-1,TGTGCCAGCAGCCAAGCACGGACAGGGCCCGGGGCTGAAGCTTTCTTT,CASSQARTGPGAEAFF
-,TRBV30,-,TRBJ1-1,TGTGCCTGGAGCCAGACAGAGAACACTGAAGCTTTCTTT,CAWSQTENTEAFF
many,TRBV29-1,-,TRBJ2-7,TGCAGCGTCGGACACTCCTACGAGCAGTACTTC,CSVGHSYEQYF
few,TRBV29-1,TRBD2,TRBJ2-7,TGCAGCGTTGCCGGCGGGAGGGCCCACGAGCAGTACTTC,CSVAGGRAHEQYF
-,TRBV20-1,TRBD2,TRBJ2-5,TGCTGTGCCAATAGCGGGAGGGCCTTTGACCGAGAGACCCAGTACTTC,CCANSGRAFDRETQYF
-,TRBV12-3/TRBV12-4,TRBD1,TRBJ2-7,TGTGCCAGCACCTGGGAACAGGGGGGAACCTACGAGCAGTACTTC,CASTWEQGGTYEQYF
few,TRBV6-1,-,TRBJ2-5,TGTGCCAGCAGTGAACGGGGGCGGCAAGAGACCCAGTACTTC,CASSERGRQETQYF
-,TRBV19,-,TRBJ2-7,TGTGCCAGTAGTATATTAGTCGGGCAGGGAAGCTACGAGCAGTACTTC,CASSILVGQGSYEQYF
once,TRBV6-1,-,TRBJ2-1,TGTGCCAGCACCCCGGTATGGAGCCCTAGGATCGATGAGCAGTTCTTC,CASTPVWSPRIDEQFF
many,TRBV6-2/TRBV6-3,-,TRBJ2-7,TGTGCCAGCAGTTACCAGCGGGCAAAAACCTACGAGCAGTACTTC,CASSYQRAKTYEQYF